A single TCR beta chain is shown here with its context. Many counts were recorded for this clonotype. No cognate antigen has been identified for it. Nothing much larger sits one base from this clone, and base qualities are not available. A case-control design nested within a healthcare worker cohort in London, UK, was used, with weekly nasopharyngeal swab PCR tests and blood sampling performed. Healthcare workers were recruited during the week of the UK lockdown, between 23 and 31 March 2020, and followed weekly for up to roughly 16 weeks. For CDR1 and CDR2, the germline V gene lists SNHLY and FYNNEI. Measured from the cysteine to the phenylalanine, the CDR3 is 14 residues long. Only CDR3 DNA remains: 42 bases, in frame from the first base. V is pared back by 7 bases and J by 7 bases, with 17 bases lying between the germline termini. This sample stems from a study of early T cells in non-severe SARS-CoV-2 infection (dated by TCRdb to about 2021). With respect to the entire study: Because TCR sequencing relied on bulk RNA taken from unsorted whole blood, pairing of alpha and beta chains was not possible. What the work shows at the level of the full study, not this receptor alone: VDJdb matching was skewed toward anti-spike CD8 responses and likely underestimated virus-specific expansions, missing private and CD4 specificities.

The library relied on 5' RACE. The listed sequencing device is NextSeq 500. In the TCR library protocol, unique molecular identifiers were attached to individual cDNA molecules to correct for PCR bias and sequencing error. Both TCR alpha and beta chains were sequenced, and tight co-correlation was observed between alpha and beta sequence abundances in each sample. On the study's bioinformatics: Decombinator V4 was used to perform V gene, J gene and CDR3 annotation of TCR sequences. Expanded TCRs were defined as changing significantly between any two time points under a Poisson model with p below 0.0001. Abundances of TCRs were expressed as counts per million after normalisation to the total number of TCRs sequenced in each sample. TRAV1-2 paired with TRAJ12, TRAJ20 or TRAJ33 defined MAIT TCRs, while TRAV10 paired with TRAJ18 defined iNKT TCRs. VDJdb, accessed on 1 November 2021, was searched for TCRs annotated for CMV, EBV and SARS-CoV-2, and TCRs annotated for more than one antigen were excluded. The public reads were run again by TCRdb, first through fastp at Q25 and then through MiXCR, and only productive beta chains were kept. CDR3 protein sequences are deduplicated, and each keeps its most common genes and DNA. In this record, the V and J calls reflect TCRdb's handling and not the investigators' own analysis. The sample contains 74,000 or so distinct CDR3 sequences, around 10% of them found a single time. The top ten hold around 4% of the sample.

This clonotype was obtained from an adult who was a healthcare worker with PCR-confirmed SARS-CoV-2 infection or an uninfected control (not recorded which). The sample comprised whole blood. This chain joins TRBV2 to TRBJ2-1, with the D gene tentatively TRBD1 or TRBD2, based on 5 matching bases in each. The CDR3 has the sequence CASTRGSKGNEQFF. The nucleotide sequence is given as TGTGCCAGCACCCGAGGGTCTAAGGGGAATGAGCAGTTCTTC.